Listed below are T cell receptor beta chains from one sample, sequenced in a study of CD8+ T cells in alopecia areata. Some clones are missing from TCRdb's copy, which holds only in-frame ones; the method was immunoSEQ multiplex PCR. The data show approximately 280,000 clones, 55% to 75% seen once. The specimen was CD4+ T cells sorted from blood, collected at week 24, from a patient treated with tofacitinib. The source is a human donor with alopecia areata. The conserved cysteine and the conserved F or W are not part of the CDR3 here. The order of the fields is J gene, V gene, CDR3 protein.

J gene: TRBJ1-2
V gene: TRBV30
CDR3 protein: AWTPLGARSDGYT

J gene: TRBJ2-7
V gene: TRBV27
CDR3 protein: ASSHGPYEQY

J gene: TRBJ2-7
V gene: TRBV29-1
CDR3 protein: SVETDRDEQY

J gene: TRBJ2-3
V gene: TRBV29-1
CDR3 protein: SVKGRSTDTQY

J gene: TRBJ2-3
V gene: TRBV29-1
CDR3 protein: SVVRASGGTTDTQY

J gene: TRBJ2-5
V gene: TRBV30
CDR3 protein: AWSVRRRQETQY

J gene: TRBJ2-5
V gene: TRBV7-2
CDR3 protein: ASSSGRTQETQY

J gene: TRBJ2-5
V gene: TRBV5-1
CDR3 protein: ASSLKGAVETQY

J gene: TRBJ2-7
V gene: TRBV7-2
CDR3 protein: ASSLGTGFYEQY

J gene: TRBJ2-6
V gene: TRBV27
CDR3 protein: ASSPGPSPGANVLT

J gene: TRBJ2-3
V gene: TRBV30
CDR3 protein: ALRLAGTTDTQY

J gene: TRBJ2-3
V gene: TRBV7-8
CDR3 protein: ASSFSQGPLSTDTQY

J gene: TRBJ2-3
V gene: TRBV5-1
CDR3 protein: ASRRYSRADTQY

J gene: TRBJ2-7
V gene: TRBV30
CDR3 protein: AWSPGQRAYEQY

J gene: TRBJ1-2
V gene: TRBV28
CDR3 protein: ASSPINYGYT

J gene: TRBJ2-2
V gene: TRBV30
CDR3 protein: AWSRTGGAHTGELF

J gene: TRBJ2-7
V gene: TRBV10-3
CDR3 protein: AISESELGDHEQY

J gene: TRBJ1-6
V gene: TRBV27
CDR3 protein: ASSPVLGGDSPLH

J gene: TRBJ1-2
V gene: TRBV6-5
CDR3 protein: ASSYGTGGRYGYT

J gene: TRBJ2-7
V gene: TRBV7-9
CDR3 protein: ASSLAGRTYEQY

J gene: TRBJ2-7
V gene: TRBV29-1
CDR3 protein: SVVQGGIYEQY

J gene: TRBJ1-6
V gene: TRBV5-6
CDR3 protein: ASVLGGGRVNSPLH

J gene: TRBJ2-1
V gene: TRBV30
CDR3 protein: AWSTGNTYNEQF

J gene: TRBJ2-7
V gene: TRBV9
CDR3 protein: ASSVEGELSEQY

J gene: TRBJ1-2
V gene: TRBV25-1
CDR3 protein: ASSEMGSPTANYGYT

J gene: TRBJ1-1
V gene: TRBV25-1
CDR3 protein: ASRPGVDRGLEAF

J gene: TRBJ2-5
V gene: TRBV7-2
CDR3 protein: ASSRRETQY

J gene: TRBJ2-1
V gene: TRBV29-1
CDR3 protein: SVVSSYNEQF

J gene: TRBJ2-3
V gene: TRBV13
CDR3 protein: ASSSSARRASTDTQY

J gene: TRBJ2-5
V gene: TRBV18
CDR3 protein: ASSRTREETQY

J gene: TRBJ2-7
V gene: TRBV5-6
CDR3 protein: ASTWTGSYEQY

J gene: TRBJ2-1
V gene: TRBV30
CDR3 protein: AWSRGLAAYNEQF

J gene: TRBJ2-7
V gene: TRBV28
CDR3 protein: ASSQAGTTNIYEQY

J gene: TRBJ2-7
V gene: TRBV29-1
CDR3 protein: SVDGTGPYEQY

J gene: TRBJ1-5
V gene: TRBV2
CDR3 protein: ASDREVDQPQH

J gene: TRBJ1-4
V gene: TRBV30
CDR3 protein: ASTATNEKLF

J gene: TRBJ2-5
V gene: TRBV7-9
CDR3 protein: ASSLATGWKGETQY

J gene: TRBJ2-2
V gene: TRBV19
CDR3 protein: ASSPTGAGELF

J gene: TRBJ2-3
V gene: TRBV2
CDR3 protein: ASSGLAGGTDTQY

J gene: TRBJ1-2
V gene: TRBV6-5
CDR3 protein: ASSQGSPNYGYT